The source of this T cell receptor beta chain is a study of shared clonotypes between healthy human individuals (dated by TCRdb to 2018 to 2021). In terms of the full investigation: The cohort included three men and two women between 18 and 49 years of age. To increase sequencing depth and limit assay-specific biases, different laboratories used diverse techniques to prepare libraries and sequence TCR repertoires. Leukapheresis yielded between about 0.85 and 10 billion PBMCs per donor. Blood TCR repertoires of about five healthy adults were deeply sequenced to estimate repertoire size and the extent of clonotype sharing between individuals. For each donor, CD4 naive and CD4 memory were each run on three plates, CD8 naive on two plates, and CD8 memory on one plate. Summary of the overall study and its limitations: Sampling was restricted to blood, and TCR repertoires in tissue are likely to differ from TCR repertoires in blood. Estimated clonotype richness was generally larger for naive than for memory subsets. Based on pairwise subsampling, the degree of clonotype sharing among donors was expected to be affected by sequencing depth. Higher generation probabilities were observed for clonotypes shared by all four sorted-subset donors than for non-shared clonotypes. Incomplete sequencing was indicated by rarefaction of sorted-subset datasets, despite the large sequencing depth. Across a few donors, approximately 4.9% of naive CD4, roughly 3.3% of naive CD8, 2% to 2.5% of memory CD4, and about 0.4% of memory CD8 clonotypes were shared. The small number of donors limited the genetic and exposure-history diversity represented.

TCR CDR3 regions were amplified from genomic DNA by multiplex PCR using the deep immunoSEQ assay. Extracted genomic DNA from each cell subset was spread evenly across all wells of several immunoSEQ 96-well plates, with each plate serving as a replicate. Each replicate PCR for sorted subsets received 200 ng genomic DNA, equal to 30,000 or so T cell genomes. Purified libraries were quantified with a Qubit 3.0 fluorometer, sized on a Bioanalyzer 2100, and re-quantified with the KAPA Library Quantification kit. A separate single-read 150-cycle Illumina NextSeq 550 flow cell was used to sequence each immunoSEQ 96-well plate. The study's processing was this. Because the immunoSEQ output held only junctional sequences and lacked quality scores, the filtering could not match the filtering applied to full-length reads. Sequences were annotated with PyIR, a Python wrapper for IgBLAST v1.9, and V/J genes and CDR3 were assigned using IMGT germline references. Any read was removed if the V/J assignment was weak (E-value above 1e-6), the CDR3 was missing, or the read contained stop codons, out-of-frame junctions, or ambiguous translated residues. V3J clonotypes were defined as sequences sharing the same inferred V gene, J gene, and CDR3 amino acid sequence. Percentage overlap between repertoires was computed as shared unique clonotypes divided by the size of the smaller repertoire. RTK rarefaction, the Chao1 estimator, and Recon v2.1 estimates of unobserved clonotypes were used to assess repertoire richness. OLGA was used to compute generation probabilities for all TCRbeta clonotypes that the gDNA method yielded from a few donors. TCRdb limited this immuneACCESS table to in-frame rearrangements with V and J called. A share of clones is missing; checked studies link under half to unresolved V genes, and the rest is unexplained. The V and J calls and clone size come from that table; D and trimming were worked out from the DNA. The sample contains approximately 2.5 million clones, 90% to 95% of them found a single time. The ten largest clones represent over 0.12% of the sample.

Concerning this clone itself: It has no known antigen specificity. Within one base of it there is no much larger clone, and no base qualities were kept.

Relative to germline, V is 4 bases shorter and J is 3 bases shorter, with 12 bases between their ends. The CDR3 goes from the cysteine to the phenylalanine over 14 residues. Only the CDR3 region is kept as DNA, spanning 42 bases read in frame from base 1. CDR1 MRHNA and CDR2 SNTAGT were looked up in the germline V gene. The donors were healthy, HIV-negative adults with no recently reported acute infections or vaccinations. Every donor was a Caucasian adult living in Nashville, Tennessee, USA. Magnetic negative selection was used to enrich CD4+ T cells, after which naive cells were positively selected on CD45RA and the negative fraction became the memory subset. Blood was collected by leukapheresis, and PBMCs were isolated by Ficoll-Histopaque density gradient centrifugation and then cryopreserved in liquid nitrogen vapor phase. Purity and quantity of every magnetically sorted T cell population were checked by analytical flow cytometry. Each sorted fraction had its genomic DNA isolated and then quantified by UV absorbance on a Nanodrop 2000c.

The sample was naive CD4+ T cells sorted from blood. Explained via the paper, the cell subset or site label denotes: CD45RA+ positively selected. The TCR originated in a man aged 18 to 30 in good health. The rearranged chain carries TRBV6-4 and TRBJ2-5, with TRBD1 tentatively as D gene (5 bases match). Here the CDR3 is given as CASSAQWGEETQYF. Here is the DNA: TGTGCCAGCAGTGCCCAGTGGGGCGAAGAGACCCAGTACTTC.